This TCR beta chain was sequenced in a study of glioma-infiltrating T cells. General observations from the study: Non-neoplastic patients had below-expected tissue-blood divergence, while all gliomas exceeded expectation.

Notes on this clonotype: No antigen is known for it.

Amplification of TCR alpha and beta CDR3 regions from RNA used iRepertoire nested multiplex PCR. TCRdb re-derived calls from the multiplex PCR reads in MiXCR, one entry per CDR3 protein. The sample holds more than 85,000 distinct CDR3 sequences, 25% to 30% seen once. V was clipped by 9 bases and J by 2 bases, with 14 bases between them. The CDR3 loop spans 13 amino acids. The germline V gene has CDR1 MDHEN and CDR2 SYDVKM. The clonotype originates from a human donor with low-grade glioma or glioblastoma, undergoing nonglioma brain surgery, or in good health (not recorded which). Specimen: glioma tissue, nonneoplastic brain tissue, or PBMCs (not recorded which). This sequence joins TRBV28 and TRBJ2-7; TRBD1 might be the D (5 bases). CDR3 coding DNA: TGTGCCAGACCCCTGCAGGGAACCTACGAGCAGTACTTC. Encoded protein: CARPLQGTYEQYF.